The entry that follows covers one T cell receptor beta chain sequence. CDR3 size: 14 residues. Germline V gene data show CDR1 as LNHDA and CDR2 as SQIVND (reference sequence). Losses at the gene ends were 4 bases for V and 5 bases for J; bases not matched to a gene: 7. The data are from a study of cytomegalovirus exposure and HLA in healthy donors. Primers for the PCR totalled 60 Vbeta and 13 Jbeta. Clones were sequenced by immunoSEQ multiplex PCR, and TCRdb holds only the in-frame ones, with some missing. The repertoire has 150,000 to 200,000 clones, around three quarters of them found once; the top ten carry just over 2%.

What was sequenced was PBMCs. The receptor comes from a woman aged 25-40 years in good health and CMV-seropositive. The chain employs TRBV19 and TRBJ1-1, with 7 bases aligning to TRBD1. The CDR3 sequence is CASSKAAGGTEAFF. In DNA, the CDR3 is TGTGCCAGTAGTAAGGCGGCAGGGGGAACTGAAGCTTTCTTT.